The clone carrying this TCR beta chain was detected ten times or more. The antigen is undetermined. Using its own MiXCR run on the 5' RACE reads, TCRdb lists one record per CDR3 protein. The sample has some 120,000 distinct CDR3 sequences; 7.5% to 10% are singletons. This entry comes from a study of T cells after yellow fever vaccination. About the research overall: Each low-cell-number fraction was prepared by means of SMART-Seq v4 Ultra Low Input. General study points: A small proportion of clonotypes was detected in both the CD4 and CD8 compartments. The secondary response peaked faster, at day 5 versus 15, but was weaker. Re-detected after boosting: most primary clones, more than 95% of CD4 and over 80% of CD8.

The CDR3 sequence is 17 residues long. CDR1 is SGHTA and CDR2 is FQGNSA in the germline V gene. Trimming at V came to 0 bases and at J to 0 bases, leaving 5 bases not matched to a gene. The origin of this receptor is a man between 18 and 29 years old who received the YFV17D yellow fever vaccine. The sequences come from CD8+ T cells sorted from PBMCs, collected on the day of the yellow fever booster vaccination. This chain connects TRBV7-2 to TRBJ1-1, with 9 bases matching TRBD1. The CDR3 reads CASSLADTGGMNTEAFF. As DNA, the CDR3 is TGTGCCAGCAGCTTAGCTGATACAGGGGGCATGAACACTGAAGCTTTCTTT.